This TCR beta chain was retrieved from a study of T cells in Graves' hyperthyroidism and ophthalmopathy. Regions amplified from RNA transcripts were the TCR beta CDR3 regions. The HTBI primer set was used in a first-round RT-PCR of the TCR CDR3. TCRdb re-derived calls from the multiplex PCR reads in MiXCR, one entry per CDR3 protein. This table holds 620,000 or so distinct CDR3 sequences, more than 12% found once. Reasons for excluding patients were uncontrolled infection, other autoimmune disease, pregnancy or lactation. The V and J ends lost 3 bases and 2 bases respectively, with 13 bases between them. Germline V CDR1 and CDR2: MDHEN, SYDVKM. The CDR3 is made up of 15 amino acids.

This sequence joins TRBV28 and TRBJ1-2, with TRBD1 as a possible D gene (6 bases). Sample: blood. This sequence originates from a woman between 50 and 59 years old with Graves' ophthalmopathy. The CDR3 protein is CASSFYDRTNYGYTF. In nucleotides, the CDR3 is TGTGCCAGCAGTTTTTATGACAGGACGAACTATGGCTACACCTTC.